Listed below are T cell receptor beta chains from one sample, sequenced in a study of T cell responses to AZD1222 COVID-19 vaccine. Profiled with immunoSEQ multiplex PCR; TCRdb holds only in-frame clones, not every one. The sample has around 140,000 clones; 75% to 95% are singletons. The material was peripheral blood, obtained 28 days after the second AZD1222 dose. These receptors were obtained from an adult who received the AZD1222 COVID-19 vaccine. Each CDR3 is given with its conserved first and last residue. A D gene is named only where the DNA matches it firmly. A row's size may be missing; if present it is once, few, many or a size class.

j_call d_call v_call clone_size cdr3_aa cdr3_nt
TRBJ1-2 TRBD1 TRBV11-2 NA CASSSTGAGGYTF TGTGCCAGCAGCTCTACAGGGGCGGGAGGCTACACCTTC
TRBJ2-3 TRBD2 TRBV5-6 once CASSLSGVVDTQYF TGTGCCAGCAGCTTGAGCGGGGTGGTAGATACGCAGTATTTT
TRBJ2-7 NA TRBV18 NA CASSPPEAGSYEQYF TGTGCCAGCTCACCACCGGAGGCCGGTTCCTACGAGCAGTACTTC
TRBJ2-5 TRBD2 TRBV4-1 NA CASSPSRASGPQETQYF TGCGCCAGCAGCCCCTCACGGGCTAGCGGGCCCCAAGAGACCCAGTACTTC
TRBJ2-3 TRBD2 TRBV4-3 NA CASSQAAGVWGTDTQYF TGCGCCAGCAGCCAAGCAGCGGGAGTTTGGGGCACAGATACGCAGTATTTT
TRBJ1-5 NA TRBV7-8 NA CASSLDSRNQPQHF TGTGCCAGCAGCTTAGACAGTCGCAATCAGCCCCAGCATTTT
TRBJ2-2 TRBD2 TRBV11-3 NA CASSLDRAGANTGELFF TGTGCCAGCAGCTTAGATAGGGCGGGGGCGAACACCGGGGAGCTGTTTTTT
TRBJ1-2 NA TRBV5-8 NA CASSLVRATGYTF TGTGCCAGCAGCTTGGTCAGGGCAACTGGCTACACCTTC
TRBJ1-5 TRBD1 TRBV19 NA CASSMAGGRGRQPQHF TGTGCCAGTAGTATGGCGGGCGGCAGGGGGCGTCAGCCCCAGCATTTT
TRBJ1-1 NA TRBV5-6 once CASSRGFTEAFF TGTGCCAGCAGTCGGGGTTTCACTGAAGCTTTCTTT
TRBJ1-1 NA TRBV14 few CASSRRQHEAFF TGTGCCAGCAGCCGGAGACAGCATGAAGCTTTCTTT
TRBJ2-5 NA TRBV11-1 once CASSLAAGLETQYF TGTGCCAGCAGCTTAGCGGCAGGGCTAGAGACCCAGTACTTC
TRBJ2-1 TRBD2 TRBV5-1 NA CASSPLAGGPNEQFF TGCGCCAGCTCCCCACTAGCGGGGGGGCCTAATGAGCAGTTCTTC
TRBJ1-1 TRBD1 TRBV27 NA CASSYRGNTEAFF TGTGCCAGCAGTTACAGGGGGAACACTGAAGCTTTCTTT
TRBJ2-6 NA TRBV19 NA CASSITPESSGANVLTF TGTGCCAGTAGTATTACCCCCGAGAGCTCTGGGGCCAACGTCCTGACTTTC
TRBJ1-1 NA TRBV29-1 once CSVDGSLNTEAFF TGCAGCGTTGACGGGAGCTTGAACACTGAAGCTTTCTTT
TRBJ2-5 TRBD1 TRBV30 NA CAWSVRGRETQYF TGTGCCTGGAGTGTCAGGGGGCGGGAGACCCAGTACTTC
TRBJ1-2 NA TRBV21-1 NA CASSGKGYGYGYTF TGTGCCAGCAGCGGGAAGGGGTACGGCTATGGCTACACCTTC
TRBJ2-1 TRBD2 TRBV6-6 NA CASKAGVAYNEQFF TGTGCCAGTAAAGCGGGAGTGGCCTACAATGAGCAGTTCTTC
TRBJ2-3 TRBD2 TRBV7-9 NA CASRRAGGGPRTDTQYF TGTGCCAGCCGCCGGGCCGGGGGAGGGCCTAGGACAGATACGCAGTATTTT
TRBJ1-2 TRBD1 TRBV10-3 NA CAISAGTGRSYGYTF TGTGCCATCAGTGCCGGGACAGGGCGATCCTATGGCTACACCTTC
TRBJ2-1 NA TRBV5-6 NA CASSGSTGLYYNEQFF TGTGCCAGCAGCGGAAGTACGGGACTTTATTACAATGAGCAGTTCTTC
TRBJ1-1 NA TRBV9 NA CASSVVYGTEAFF TGTGCCAGCAGCGTAGTCTACGGCACTGAAGCTTTCTTT
TRBJ1-1 NA TRBV19 NA CASSPLMNTEAFF TGTGCCAGTTCGCCACTGATGAACACTGAAGCTTTCTTT
TRBJ2-7 TRBD2 TRBV2 NA CASSGTSGDSPQYF TGTGCCAGCAGTGGGACTAGCGGGGACTCACCCCAGTACTTC
TRBJ1-1 NA TRBV19 NA CASMRGGTEAFF TGTGCCAGTATGAGGGGTGGCACTGAAGCTTTCTTT
TRBJ2-1 NA TRBV7-8 NA CASSLGRWGITNLFF TGTGCCAGCAGCTTAGGCCGTTGGGGCATTACAAATCTGTTCTTC
TRBJ2-5 NA TRBV20-1 NA CSATGETQYF TGCAGTGCTACGGGGGAGACCCAGTACTTC
TRBJ1-1 NA TRBV7-8 NA CASSVAGMNTEAFF TGTGCCAGCAGCGTGGCAGGAATGAACACTGAAGCTTTCTTT
TRBJ1-2 NA TRBV7-2 NA CASSSLRYGYTF TGTGCCAGCAGCTCCCTACGCTATGGCTACACCTTC
TRBJ1-5 NA TRBV30 NA CAWSPSPLTTQHF TGTGCCTGGAGTCCTTCCCCCCTAACGACCCAGCATTTT
TRBJ1-2 NA TRBV2 NA CASSGGRVPRGYTF TGTGCCAGCAGTGGGGGAAGGGTCCCTCGGGGCTACACCTTC
TRBJ2-2 NA TRBV30 NA CAWSLGGGNTGELFF TGTGCCTGGAGTTTGGGCGGGGGCAACACCGGGGAGCTGTTTTTT
TRBJ1-2 NA TRBV5-6 NA CASSLGRVGGYTF TGTGCCAGCAGCTTGGGGAGGGTTGGTGGCTACACCTTC
TRBJ2-5 NA TRBV5-1 NA CASRSGAVQETQYF TGCGCCAGCAGGAGCGGAGCGGTCCAAGAGACCCAGTACTTC
TRBJ1-5 NA TRBV14 NA CASSSRRPKEAESNQPQHF TGTGCCAGCAGCTCTCGACGGCCAAAGGAGGCCGAAAGCAATCAGCCCCAGCATTTT
TRBJ2-3 TRBD1 TRBV6-5 NA CASRDRGGTDTQYF TGTGCCAGCAGGGACAGGGGGGGTACAGATACGCAGTATTTT
TRBJ2-3 TRBD2 TRBV6-1 NA CASSEAGGSLAGGTQYF TGTGCCAGCAGTGAAGCTGGTGGTTCACTAGCGGGAGGCACGCAGTATTTT
TRBJ1-1 TRBD1 TRBV10-3 NA CASNRGLPNTEAFF TGTGCCAGTAACAGGGGACTACCGAACACTGAAGCTTTCTTT